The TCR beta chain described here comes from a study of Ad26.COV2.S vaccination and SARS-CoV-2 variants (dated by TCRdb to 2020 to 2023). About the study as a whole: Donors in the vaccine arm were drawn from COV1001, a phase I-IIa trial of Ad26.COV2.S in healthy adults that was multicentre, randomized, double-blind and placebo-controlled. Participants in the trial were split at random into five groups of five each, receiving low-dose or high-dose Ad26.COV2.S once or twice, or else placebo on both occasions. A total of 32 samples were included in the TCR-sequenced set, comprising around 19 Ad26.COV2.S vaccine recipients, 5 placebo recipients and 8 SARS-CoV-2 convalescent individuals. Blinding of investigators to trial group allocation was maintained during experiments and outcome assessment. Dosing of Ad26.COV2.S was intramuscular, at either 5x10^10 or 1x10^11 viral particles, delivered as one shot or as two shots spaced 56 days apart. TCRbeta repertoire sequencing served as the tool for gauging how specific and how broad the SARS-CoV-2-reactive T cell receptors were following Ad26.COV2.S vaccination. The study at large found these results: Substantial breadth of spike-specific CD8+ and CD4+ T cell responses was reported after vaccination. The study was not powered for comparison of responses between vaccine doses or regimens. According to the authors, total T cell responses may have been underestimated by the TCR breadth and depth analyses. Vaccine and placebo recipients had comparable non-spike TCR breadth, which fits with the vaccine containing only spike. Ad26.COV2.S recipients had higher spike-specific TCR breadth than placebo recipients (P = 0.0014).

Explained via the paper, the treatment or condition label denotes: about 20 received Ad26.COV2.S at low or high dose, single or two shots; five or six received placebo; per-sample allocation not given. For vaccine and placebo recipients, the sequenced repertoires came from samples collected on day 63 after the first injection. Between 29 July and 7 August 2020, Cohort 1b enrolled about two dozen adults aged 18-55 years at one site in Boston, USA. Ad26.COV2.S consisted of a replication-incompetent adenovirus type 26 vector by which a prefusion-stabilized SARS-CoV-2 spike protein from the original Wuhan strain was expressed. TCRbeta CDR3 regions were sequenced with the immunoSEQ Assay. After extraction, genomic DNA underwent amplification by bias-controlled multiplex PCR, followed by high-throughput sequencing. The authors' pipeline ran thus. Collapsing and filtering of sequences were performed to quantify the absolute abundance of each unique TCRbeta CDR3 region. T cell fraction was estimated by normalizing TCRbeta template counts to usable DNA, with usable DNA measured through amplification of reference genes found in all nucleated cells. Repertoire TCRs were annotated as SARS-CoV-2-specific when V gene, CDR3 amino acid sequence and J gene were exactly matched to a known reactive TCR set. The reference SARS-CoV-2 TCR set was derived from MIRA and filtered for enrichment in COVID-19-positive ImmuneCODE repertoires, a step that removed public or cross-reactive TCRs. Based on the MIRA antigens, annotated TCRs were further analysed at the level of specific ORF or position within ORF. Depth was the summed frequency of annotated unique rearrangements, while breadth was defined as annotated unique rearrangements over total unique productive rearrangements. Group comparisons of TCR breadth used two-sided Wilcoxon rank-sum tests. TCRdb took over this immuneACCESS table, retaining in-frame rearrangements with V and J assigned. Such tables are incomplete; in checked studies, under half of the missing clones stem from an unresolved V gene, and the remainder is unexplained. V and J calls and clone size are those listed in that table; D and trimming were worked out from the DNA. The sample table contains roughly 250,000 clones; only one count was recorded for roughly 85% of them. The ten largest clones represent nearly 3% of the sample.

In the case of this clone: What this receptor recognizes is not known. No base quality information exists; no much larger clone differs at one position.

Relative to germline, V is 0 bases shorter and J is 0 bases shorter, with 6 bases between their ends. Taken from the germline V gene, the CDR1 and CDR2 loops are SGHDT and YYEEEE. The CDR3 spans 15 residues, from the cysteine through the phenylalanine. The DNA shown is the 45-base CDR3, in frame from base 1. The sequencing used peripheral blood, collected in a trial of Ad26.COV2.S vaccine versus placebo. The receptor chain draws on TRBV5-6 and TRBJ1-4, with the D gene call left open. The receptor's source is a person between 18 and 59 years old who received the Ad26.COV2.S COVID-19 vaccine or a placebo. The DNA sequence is TGTGCCAGCAGCTTGGGGGTCGCAACTAATGAAAAACTGTTTTTT. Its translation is CASSLGVATNEKLFF. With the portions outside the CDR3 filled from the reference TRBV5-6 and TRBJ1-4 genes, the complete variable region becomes DAGVTQSPTHLIKTRGQQVTLRCSPKSGHDTVSWYQQALGQGPQFIFQYYEEEERQRGNFPDRFSGHQFPNYSSELNVNALLLGDSALYLCASSLGVATNEKLFFGSGTQLSVL.